This T cell receptor (beta chain) emerged from a study of control samples from healthy donors and cancer patients. The germline V gene encodes CDR1 SGHVS and CDR2 FQNEAQ. This CDR3 spans 17 amino acids. V was clipped by 2 bases and J by 2 bases, with 18 bases between them. Here immunoSEQ multiplex PCR was the method, and the copy in TCRdb shows in-frame clones only, minus some. Found here are roughly 86,000 clones, more than 85% of them singletons; the top ten hold approximately 1.5%. This clone has a handful of counts. V is TRBV7-8 and J is TRBJ1-1, with D hard to call. Sequenced: blood. This receptor was identified in a woman aged 30 to 39 in good health. The CDR3 nucleotides read TGTGCCAGCAGCTTAAGGAGCTTCGTGGGCACCAACACTGAAGCTTTCTTT. This gives the protein CASSLRSFVGTNTEAFF.